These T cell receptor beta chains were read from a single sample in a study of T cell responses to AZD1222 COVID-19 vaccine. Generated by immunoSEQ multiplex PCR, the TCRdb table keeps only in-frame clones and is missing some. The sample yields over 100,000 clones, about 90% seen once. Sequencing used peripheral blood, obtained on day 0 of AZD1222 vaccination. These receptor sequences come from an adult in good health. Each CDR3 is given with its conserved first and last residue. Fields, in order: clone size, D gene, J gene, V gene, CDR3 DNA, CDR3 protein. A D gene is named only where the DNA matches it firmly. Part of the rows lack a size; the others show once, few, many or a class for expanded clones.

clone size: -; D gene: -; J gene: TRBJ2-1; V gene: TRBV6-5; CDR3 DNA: TGTGCCAGCAATCAGGGGCTCTACAATGAGCAGTTCTTC; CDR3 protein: CASNQGLYNEQFF
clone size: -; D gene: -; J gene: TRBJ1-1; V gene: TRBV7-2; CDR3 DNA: TGTGCCAGCAGCTTAGAAAGGAACACTGAAGCTTTCTTT; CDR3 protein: CASSLERNTEAFF
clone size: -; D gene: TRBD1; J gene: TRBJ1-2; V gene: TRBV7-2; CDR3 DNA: TGTGCCAGCAGCCCCCGGACAGGGGGCATGGGATCTAACTATGGCTACACCTTC; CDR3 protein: CASSPRTGGMGSNYGYTF
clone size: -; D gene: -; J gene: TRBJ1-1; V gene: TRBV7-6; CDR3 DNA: TGTGCCAGCAGCTACGACAGTTCAGCTGAAGCTTTCTTT; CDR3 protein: CASSYDSSAEAFF
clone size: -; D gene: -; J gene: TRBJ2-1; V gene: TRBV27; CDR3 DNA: TGTGCCAGCAGGAAAGGGGGACTAAACAATGAGCAGTTCTTC; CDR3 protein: CASRKGGLNNEQFF
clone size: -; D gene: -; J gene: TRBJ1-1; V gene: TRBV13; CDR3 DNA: TGTGCCAGCAGCTTAGCCTCTGGCGGTACTGAAGCTTTCTTT; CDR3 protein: CASSLASGGTEAFF
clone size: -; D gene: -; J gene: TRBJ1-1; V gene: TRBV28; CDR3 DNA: TGTGCCAGCAGTTTATACACCCGGAGCACTGAAGCTTTCTTT; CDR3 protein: CASSLYTRSTEAFF
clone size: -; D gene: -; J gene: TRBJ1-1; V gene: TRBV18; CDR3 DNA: TGTGCCAGCTCACCATCGGTCCTATACACTGAAGCTTTCTTT; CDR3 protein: CASSPSVLYTEAFF
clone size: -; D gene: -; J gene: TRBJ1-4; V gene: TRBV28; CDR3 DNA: TGTGCCAGCAGTTTGCCGGGCGCGCGAAATGAAAAACTGTTTTTT; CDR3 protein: CASSLPGARNEKLFF
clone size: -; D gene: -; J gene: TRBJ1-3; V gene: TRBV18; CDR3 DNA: TGTGCCAGCTCAACTCTCCGCTCTGGAAACACCATATATTTT; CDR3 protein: CASSTLRSGNTIYF
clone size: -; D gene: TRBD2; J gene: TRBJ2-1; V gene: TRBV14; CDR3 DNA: TGTGCCAGCAGCCAAAATTTACTAGCGGCAAGAAACAATGAGCAGTTCTTC; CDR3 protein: CASSQNLLAARNNEQFF
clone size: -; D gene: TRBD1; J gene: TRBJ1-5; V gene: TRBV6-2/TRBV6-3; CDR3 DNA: TGTGCCAGCAGCCAGTTATTCGGTAGACAGGGCCATCAGCCCCAGCATTTT; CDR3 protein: CASSQLFGRQGHQPQHF
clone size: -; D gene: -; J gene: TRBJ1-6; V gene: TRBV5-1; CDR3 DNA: TGCGCCAGCAACCCGGACGTTTTAGGGAATAATTCACCCCTCCACTTT; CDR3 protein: CASNPDVLGNNSPLHF
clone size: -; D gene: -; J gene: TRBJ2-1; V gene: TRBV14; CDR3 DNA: TGTGCCAGCAGCCACCCGGACAGAGACAGCCCCAATGAGCAGTTCTTC; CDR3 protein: CASSHPDRDSPNEQFF
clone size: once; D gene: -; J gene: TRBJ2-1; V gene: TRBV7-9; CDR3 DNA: TGTGCCAGCAGCGGAGGGAATGAGCAGTTCTTC; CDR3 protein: CASSGGNEQFF
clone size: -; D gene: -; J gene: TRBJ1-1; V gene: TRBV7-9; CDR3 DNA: TGTGCCAGCAGCTTAGCGAGCGCCACTGAAGCTTTCTTT; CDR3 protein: CASSLASATEAFF
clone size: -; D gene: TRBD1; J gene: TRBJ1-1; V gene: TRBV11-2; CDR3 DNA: TGTGCCAGCAGCTTAGGTGGGACAGGGACTGAAGCTTTCTTT; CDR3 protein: CASSLGGTGTEAFF
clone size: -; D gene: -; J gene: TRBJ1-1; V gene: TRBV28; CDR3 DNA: TGTGCCAGCCTAAATTTGAACACTGAAGCTTTCTTT; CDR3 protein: CASLNLNTEAFF
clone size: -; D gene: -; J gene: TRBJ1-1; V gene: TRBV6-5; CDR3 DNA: TGTGCCAGCAGACCTGCGGGGGCTTGGGCCACTGAAGCTTTCTTT; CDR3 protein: CASRPAGAWATEAFF
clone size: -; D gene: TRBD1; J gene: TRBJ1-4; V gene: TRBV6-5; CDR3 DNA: TGTGCCAGCAGAATAGACAGGGGAAGTGAAAAACTGTTTTTT; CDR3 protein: CASRIDRGSEKLFF
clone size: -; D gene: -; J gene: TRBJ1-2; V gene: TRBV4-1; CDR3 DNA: TGCGCCAGCAGCCAAGACCCAGGGGATGGCTACACCTTC; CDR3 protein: CASSQDPGDGYTF
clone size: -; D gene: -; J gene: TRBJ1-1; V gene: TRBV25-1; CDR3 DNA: TGTGCCAGCAGTGAATTCGGGGGTGGTAGCACTGAAGCTTTCTTT; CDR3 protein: CASSEFGGGSTEAFF
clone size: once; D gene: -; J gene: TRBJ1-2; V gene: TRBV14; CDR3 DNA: TGTGCCAGCAGCCAGTCCGGGACCGGGGGCTACACCTTC; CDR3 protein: CASSQSGTGGYTF
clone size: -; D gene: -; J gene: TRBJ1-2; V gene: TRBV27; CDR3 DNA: TGTGCCAGCAGTTTAGGACGGAACTATGGCTACACCTTC; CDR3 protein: CASSLGRNYGYTF
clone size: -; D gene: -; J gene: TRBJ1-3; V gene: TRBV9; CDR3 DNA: TGTGCCAGCAGCGTGAGCGGATCGGGTGGAAACACCATATATTTT; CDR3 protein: CASSVSGSGGNTIYF
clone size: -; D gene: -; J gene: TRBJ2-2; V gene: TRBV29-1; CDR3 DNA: TGCAGCGTTGAAGTACGGTCCGGGGAGCTGTTTTTT; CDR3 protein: CSVEVRSGELFF
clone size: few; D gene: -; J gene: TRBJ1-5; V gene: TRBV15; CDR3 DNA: TGTGCCACCAGCAGAGGGCAGGATTATCAGCCCCAGCATTTT; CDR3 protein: CATSRGQDYQPQHF
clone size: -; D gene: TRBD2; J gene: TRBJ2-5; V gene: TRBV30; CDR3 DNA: TGTGCCTGGAGTGTACAGCGAGCGGGAGGGGAAAAGACCCAGTACTTC; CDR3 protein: CAWSVQRAGGEKTQYF
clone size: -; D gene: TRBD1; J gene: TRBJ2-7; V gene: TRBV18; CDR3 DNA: TGTGCCAGCTCACCAAGGGACAGGGATCAATACGAGCGGTACTTC; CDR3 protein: CASSPRDRDQYERYF
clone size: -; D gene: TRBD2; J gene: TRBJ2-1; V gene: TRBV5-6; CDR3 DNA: TGTGCCAGCAGCTTTTACGGCGGGAGGAGCTCCTACAATGAGCAGTTCTTC; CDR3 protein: CASSFYGGRSSYNEQFF
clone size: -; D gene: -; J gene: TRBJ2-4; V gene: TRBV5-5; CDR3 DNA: TGTGCCAGCAGCCGACCACAGGTCAACATTCAGTACTTC; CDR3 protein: CASSRPQVNIQYF